The 20 T cell receptor beta chains presented below share a single source sample, sequenced in a study of cytomegalovirus exposure and HLA in healthy donors. In the PCR, 60 Vbeta and 13 Jbeta primers were used. Sequencing was performed with immunoSEQ multiplex PCR; in TCRdb, only in-frame clones are kept and a portion is missing. The sample includes about 160,000 clones, approximately 85% seen only once; the top ten take roughly 6.7%. Sequencing used PBMCs. The receptors derive from a man aged 50-59 years in good health and CMV-seropositive.

The CDR3 DNA is TGTGCCAGCAGTTTATTGTCGTACAGGGGAGAGACCCAGTACTTC. This codes for CASSLLSYRGETQYF. This sequence joins TRBV27 and TRBJ2-5; TRBD1 matches 7 bases. Germline V lookup: CDR1 MNHEY, CDR2 SMNVEV (reference sequence). The junction had 6 bases not matched to a gene; V was cut back by 1 base and J by 4 bases. The CDR3 sequence is 15 residues long.

This CDR3 reads CASSNQDRGEQYF. The CDR3 DNA is TGCGCCAGCAGTAATCAGGACAGGGGCGAGCAGTACTTC. V and J are TRBV10-1 and TRBJ2-7; 9 bases agree with TRBD1. This CDR3 contains 13 residues. The germline gives CDR1 WNHNN, CDR2 SYGVQD (reference sequence). The junction had 5 bases not matched to a gene; V was cut back by 5 bases and J by 6 bases.

The genes are TRBV19 and TRBJ2-7; 7 nucleotides align to TRBD2. V was pared by 1 base and J by 5 bases, with 5 bases of the junction left unmatched. Looked up from germline, CDR1 is LNHDA and CDR2 is SQIVND (reference sequence). CDR3 length equals 14 residues. The CDR3 spells CASSIAGGSHEQYF. The CDR3 bases are TGTGCCAGTAGTATAGCGGGAGGATCCCACGAGCAGTACTTC.

The chain links TRBV27 to TRBJ2-3, with D tentatively TRBD2 (5 bases). Germline lookup yields CDR1 MNHEY and CDR2 SMNVEV (reference sequence). Trimming cost V 2 bases and J 6 bases, with 12 bases left between them. This CDR3 has 14 residues. CDR3 loop: CASSLDYWSDTQYF. CDR3 in DNA: TGTGCCAGCAGTTTAGACTACTGGTCCGATACGCAGTATTTT.

The chain joins TRBV27 to TRBJ2-3; 11 bases are a match to TRBD2. Germline CDR1 MNHEY, CDR2 SMNVEV (reference sequence). With 2 bases clipped from V and 0 bases from J, the junction kept 1 base outside the gene matches. The CDR3 totals 16 residues. The CDR3 DNA reads as TGTGCCAGCAGTTTACGACTAGCGGGGAGCACAGATACGCAGTATTTT. Amino acids: CASSLRLAGSTDTQYF.

The rearrangement uses TRBV9 and TRBJ1-2, with 7 bases lining up with TRBD1. Looked up from germline, CDR1 is SGDLS and CDR2 is YYNGEE. The CDR3 is made up of 10 amino acids. V lost 10 bases and J lost 5; bases outside the gene matches: 2. The CDR3 loop is CAAGGYGYTF. The CDR3 coding sequence is TGTGCCGCAGGGGGGTATGGCTACACCTTC.

V is TRBV6-1 and J is TRBJ2-3, with D possibly being TRBD2 (5 bases). CDR1 and CDR2 (germline): MNHNS, SASEGT. The CDR3 consists of 15 residues. The germline V and J ends were trimmed by 6 bases and 3 bases, with 16 bases remaining between them. The CDR3 nucleotides are TGTGCCAGCAGAGCTCTAGCTTCCGCGACAGATACGCAGTATTTT. This encodes CASRALASATDTQYF.

V and J are TRBV27 and TRBJ2-7; D gene uncertain. The CDR3 length is 13 residues. V lost 3 bases to trimming and J lost 3 bases, with 9 bases between them. From germline, CDR1 is MNHEY and CDR2 SMNVEV (reference sequence). The CDR3 region has the DNA TGTGCCAGCAGTTTCCCTCCCTACTACGAGCAGTACTTC. Protein product: CASSFPPYYEQYF.

J is TRBJ2-3 and V is TRBV11-3; D ambiguous. V lost 2 bases to trimming and J lost 4 bases, with 7 bases between them. CDR3 length: 13 residues. Germline V gene data show CDR1 as SGHNT and CDR2 as YENEEA. The CDR3 DNA follows: TGTGCCAGCAGCTTATCTCAGTCAGATACGCAGTATTTT. It yields the protein CASSLSQSDTQYF.

The DNA for the CDR3 is TGTGCCAGCAGCCAAGGGACAGCGTTTTCACCCCTCCACTTT. Translating it yields CASSQGTAFSPLHF. The chain couples TRBV14 to TRBJ1-6; possible D gene TRBD1, 6 bases. This CDR3 has 14 amino acids. Between the trimmed V and J ends, which lost 1 base and 9 bases, there was a span of 10 bases. CDR1 SGHDN and CDR2 FVKESK come from the germline V gene. The whole variable domain, remainder taken from reference TRBV14 and TRBJ1-6, is EAGVTQFPSHSVIEKGQTVTLRCDPISGHDNLYWYRRVMGKEIKFLLHFVKESKQDESGMPNNRFLAERTGGTYSTLKVQPAELEDSGVYFCASSQGTAFSPLHFGNGTRLTVT.

The gene calls are TRBV29-1 and TRBJ2-5, with 7 bases that match TRBD1. The J call could be wrong; TRBJ2-7 is a better fit for the DNA end. CDR1 is SQVTM, CDR2 ANQGSEA, per germline. The CDR3 has 12 residues. The CDR3, as DNA: TGCAGCGTCTCGGGACAGCCTTACGAGCAGTACTTC. As protein: CSVSGQPYEQYF.

The chain links TRBV6-5 to TRBJ2-7; 8 positions agree with TRBD1. Trimming cost V 9 bases and J 3 bases; bases outside gene matches: 7. CDR3 size: 13 residues. Germline CDR1 reads MNHEY; CDR2 reads SVGAGI. CDR3 nucleotide sequence: TGTGCCAGTTACAGGGGGATTAGCTACGAGCAGTACTTC. Amino acid sequence: CASYRGISYEQYF.

The chain has TRBV21-1 and TRBJ1-2; no check of the table's D call, TRBD1, against the DNA was made. TRBV21-1 represents a pseudogene. This CDR3 spans 14 amino acids. The CDR3 DNA reads TGTGCCAGCAGCAAAGATAGGGACAGCTATGGCTACACCTTC. Translation gives CASSKDRDSYGYTF.

The chain joins TRBV5-1 to TRBJ2-3; 8 bases are shared with TRBD2. This CDR3 contains 14 residues. The V gene end was trimmed by 0 bases and the J gene end by 5 bases; junction bases not matched to a gene: 2. The germline gives CDR1 SGHRS, CDR2 YFSETQ. DNA for the CDR3: TGCGCCAGCAGCTTGGTCCTAGCGGGAGATACGCAGTATTTT. It codes for CASSLVLAGDTQYF.

V usage is TRBV5-4 and J usage is TRBJ2-1, with D possibly TRBD2 on 5 matching bases. V lost 2 bases and J 5 bases, leaving 20 bases between the germline ends. The germline gives CDR1 SGHNT, CDR2 YYREEE (reference sequence). This CDR3 region has 17 residues. The CDR3 reads CASSFSVGLALDNEQFF. In nucleotides, the CDR3 is TGTGCCAGCAGCTTTTCGGTTGGGCTAGCCCTCGACAATGAGCAGTTCTTC.

This chain uses TRBV4-1 with TRBJ2-1; 11 bases line up with TRBD2. V lost 2 bases and J lost 7; bases outside the gene matches: 16. This CDR3 spans 19 amino acids. CDR1 is MGHRA and CDR2 is YSYEKL in the germline V gene. The CDR3 coding sequence is TGCGCCAGCAGCCAATCCACTCGTAGCGGGAGGGCCGGAGAAAATGAGCAGTTCTTC. Protein product: CASSQSTRSGRAGENEQFF.

This clone was counted only a few times. This chain links TRBV18 with TRBJ1-5; maybe TRBD1 (6 bases). Germline V gives CDR1 KGHSH, CDR2 LQKENI. With 5 bases removed from V and 5 bases from J, the gap between germline ends came to 10 bases. The length of the CDR3 is 13 residues. The CDR3 bases are TGTGCCAGCTCAGGGGGCAGAGATCAGCCCCAGCATTTT. Protein product: CASSGGRDQPQHF.

The V gene is TRBV13, the J gene TRBJ2-7; 8 bases line up with TRBD1. The CDR3 has 16 amino acids. V lost 2 bases and J lost 0; bases outside the gene matches: 6. Looked up from germline, CDR1 is PRHDT and CDR2 is FYEKMQ (reference sequence). In DNA, the CDR3 is TGTGCCAGCAGCTTATCATGGGACAGGAGCTCCTACGAGCAGTACTTC. It codes for CASSLSWDRSSYEQYF.

The chain uses TRBV4-1 and TRBJ1-2; 9 bases are a match to TRBD1. CDR1 MGHRA and CDR2 YSYEKL come from the germline V gene. The CDR3 contains 16 residues. V trimming: 0 bases; J trimming: 4 bases; junction bases outside the gene matches: 6. The CDR3 region is CASSQDGTGNGYGYTF. CDR3 nucleotide sequence: TGCGCCAGCAGCCAAGACGGGACAGGGAATGGCTATGGCTACACCTTC.

A few counts support this clone. At one end, the junction sequence differs from germline, possibly due to a read error. The V and J genes are TRBV7-7 and TRBJ2-5; D perhaps matches TRBD2 (5 bases). Germline CDR1 SSHAT, CDR2 FNYEAQ (reference sequence). The CDR3 loop spans 13 amino acids. The CDR3, as DNA: TGTGCTAGCAGCCCGGACTTGCCGGGGACCCAGTACTTC. This translates into CASSPDLPGTQYF.